This paragraph covers one TCR beta chain sequence. This sample is drawn from a study of technical replicates of blood from several donors. Only in-frame clones appear in the TCRdb table, and some are missing; sequencing was by immunoSEQ multiplex PCR. The sample includes 75,000 to 90,000 clones, approximately 95% of them seen just once. This receptor was obtained from a human donor in good health. Sequenced: T cells isolated from PBMCs.

CDR3 protein: CASSEPLRGAYEQYF. The DNA of the CDR3 is TGCGCCAGCAGTGAGCCCCTCAGGGGGGCCTACGAGCAGTACTTC. The rearrangement joins TRBV10-2 to TRBJ2-7; possible D gene TRBD1, 7 bases. V lost 2 bases to trimming and J lost 2 bases, with 13 bases between them. Germline values: CDR1 WSHSY, CDR2 SAAADI. The CDR3 extends over 15 amino acids.